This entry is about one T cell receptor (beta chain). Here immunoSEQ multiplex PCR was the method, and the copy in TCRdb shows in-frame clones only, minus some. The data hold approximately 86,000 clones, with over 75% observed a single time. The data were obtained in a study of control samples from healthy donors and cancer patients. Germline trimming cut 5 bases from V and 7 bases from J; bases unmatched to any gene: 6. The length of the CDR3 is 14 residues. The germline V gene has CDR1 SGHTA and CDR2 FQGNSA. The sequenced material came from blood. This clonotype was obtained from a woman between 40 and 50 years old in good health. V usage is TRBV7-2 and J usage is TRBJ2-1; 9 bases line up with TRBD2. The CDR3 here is CASSTGTSMNEQFF. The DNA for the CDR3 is TGTGCCAGCAGCACCGGGACTAGCATGAATGAGCAGTTCTTC.